The 4 T cell receptor beta chains in this list originate from one sample, sequenced in a study of T cells in localized non-small cell lung cancer. Repertoires were generated with immunoSEQ multiplex PCR, while TCRdb's copy carries only in-frame clones and drops some. Of approximately 76,000 clones in the sample, 80% are singletons; the top ten hold 8% to 10%. The source was peripheral blood, collected before any cancer treatment. The receptor source for this set is a female donor over 55 with stage I lung adenocarcinoma.

The genes are TRBV5-4 and TRBJ2-7; tentatively, D is TRBD2 (5 bases). The V gene's germline CDR1 is SGHNT and CDR2 YYREEE (reference sequence). This CDR3 has 11 residues. V was pared by 4 bases and J by 6 bases, with 8 bases between. DNA for the CDR3: TGTGCCAGCAGCCGCGGGCCCGAGCAGTACTTC. Amino acids: CASSRGPEQYF. The whole variable domain, filled in from reference TRBV5-4 and TRBJ2-7, reads ETGVTQSPTHLIKTRGQQVTLRCSSQSGHNTVSWYQQALGQGPQFIFQYYREEENGRGNFPPRFSGLQFPNYSSELNVNALELDDSALYLCASSRGPEQYFGPGTRLTVT.

This clone was observed a few times. This chain uses TRBV4-3 with TRBJ2-1; possibly TRBD1 for D (6 bases). The CDR3 spans 15 residues. The germline V gene encodes CDR1 LGHNA and CDR2 YSLEER. The germline V and J ends were trimmed by 1 base and 6 bases, with 13 bases remaining between them. CDR3 DNA sequence: TGCGCCAGCAGCCAAGGGGCAGGGACAAGCAATGAGCAGTTCTTC. Protein sequence: CASSQGAGTSNEQFF.

This chain uses TRBV5-1 with TRBJ1-2; 11 nucleotides align to TRBD1. Per the germline V gene, CDR1 is SGHRS and CDR2 is YFSETQ. The CDR3 has 14 residues. V dropped 4 bases and J dropped 8; count of bases not matched to a gene: 7. CDR3 nucleotide sequence: TGCGCCAGCAGCCTGGACAGGGGGCGAGACGGCTACACCTTC. Protein product: CASSLDRGRDGYTF. Drawing the rest from reference TRBV5-1 and TRBJ1-2, the complete variable domain is KAGVTQTPRYLIKTRGQQVTLSCSPISGHRSVSWYQQTPGQGLQFLFEYFSETQRNKGNFPGRFSGRQFSNSRSEMNVSTLELGDSALYLCASSLDRGRDGYTFGSGTRLTVV.

The sample holds a few counts of this clone. The chain is built from TRBV11-2 and TRBJ1-1; weak D call: TRBD1 (5 bases). This CDR3 comprises 13 residues. Trimming pared 6 bases from V and 1 base from J, leaving 9 bases between. Germline V CDR1 and CDR2: SGHAT, FQNNGV. CDR3: CASSFTGNTEAFF. CDR3 DNA: TGTGCCAGCAGTTTTACAGGGAACACTGAAGCTTTCTTT.